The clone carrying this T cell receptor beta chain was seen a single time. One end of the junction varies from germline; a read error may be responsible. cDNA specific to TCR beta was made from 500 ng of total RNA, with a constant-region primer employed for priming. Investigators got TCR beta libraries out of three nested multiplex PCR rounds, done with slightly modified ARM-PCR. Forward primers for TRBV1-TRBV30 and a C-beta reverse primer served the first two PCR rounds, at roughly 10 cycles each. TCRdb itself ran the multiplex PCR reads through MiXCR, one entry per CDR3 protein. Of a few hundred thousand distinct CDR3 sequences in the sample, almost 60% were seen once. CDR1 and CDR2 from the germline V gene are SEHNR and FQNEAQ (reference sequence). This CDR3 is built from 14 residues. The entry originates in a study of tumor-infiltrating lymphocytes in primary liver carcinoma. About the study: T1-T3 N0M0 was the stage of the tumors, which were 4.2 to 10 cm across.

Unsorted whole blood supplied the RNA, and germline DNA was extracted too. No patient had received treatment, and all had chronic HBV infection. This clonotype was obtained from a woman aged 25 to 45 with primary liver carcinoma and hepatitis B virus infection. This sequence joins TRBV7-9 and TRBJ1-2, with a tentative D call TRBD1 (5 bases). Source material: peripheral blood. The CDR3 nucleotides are TGTGCCAGCAGCTTATCCGACAGAGCTTATGACTACACCTTC. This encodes CASSLSDRAYDYTF.